The present T cell receptor beta chain was sequenced within a study of T cell repertoires in cytomegalovirus infection. Overall study context: Epitope selection comprised recently identified HLA-C-restricted CMV epitopes and well-studied HLA-B-restricted CMV epitopes. Whole-study results and caveats: Predominance within the ex vivo response was attributable to HLA-C-restricted CMV-specific TCR beta clonotypes. Cumulative frequency of public TCR beta families picked out carriers of CMV plus the relevant HLA.

Details on this clonotype: No antigen is known for it.

TCRdb fed the reads into MiXCR, producing one record per CDR3 protein. This table holds around 800,000 distinct CDR3 sequences, approximately 32% found once. This CDR3 has 14 residues. Germline V gene lookup returns CDR1 SEHNR and CDR2 FQNEAQ (reference sequence). With 3 bases clipped from V and 2 bases from J, the junction kept 3 bases outside the gene matches. The chain joins TRBV7-9 to TRBJ2-5, with TRBD1 matching over 7 bases. This material consisted of cultured CD8+ T cells from PBMCs, taken from culture after CMV antigen stimulation. This TCR came from a human donor in good health (CMV status not recorded). Some clones in this sample may be carry-over from other donors' samples. The CDR3 coding sequence is TGTGCCAGCAGCTTGGGACAGCTACAAGAGACCCAGTACTTC. This gives the protein CASSLGQLQETQYF.